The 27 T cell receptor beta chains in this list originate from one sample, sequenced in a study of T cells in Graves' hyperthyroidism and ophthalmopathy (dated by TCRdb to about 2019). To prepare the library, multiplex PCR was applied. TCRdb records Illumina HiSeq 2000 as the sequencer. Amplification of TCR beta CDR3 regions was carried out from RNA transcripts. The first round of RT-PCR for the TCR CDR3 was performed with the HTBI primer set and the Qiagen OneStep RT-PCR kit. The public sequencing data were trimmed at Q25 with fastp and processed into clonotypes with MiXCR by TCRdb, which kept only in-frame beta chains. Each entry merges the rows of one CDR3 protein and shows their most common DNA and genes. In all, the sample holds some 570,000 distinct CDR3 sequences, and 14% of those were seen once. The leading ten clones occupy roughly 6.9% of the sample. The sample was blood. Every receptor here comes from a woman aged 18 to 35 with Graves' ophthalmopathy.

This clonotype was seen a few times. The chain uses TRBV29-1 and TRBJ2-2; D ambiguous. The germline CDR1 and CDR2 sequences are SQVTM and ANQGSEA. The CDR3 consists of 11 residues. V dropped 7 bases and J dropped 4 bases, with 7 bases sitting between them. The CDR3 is CSAGSTGELFF. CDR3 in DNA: TGCAGCGCCGGATCCACCGGGGAGCTGTTTTTT.

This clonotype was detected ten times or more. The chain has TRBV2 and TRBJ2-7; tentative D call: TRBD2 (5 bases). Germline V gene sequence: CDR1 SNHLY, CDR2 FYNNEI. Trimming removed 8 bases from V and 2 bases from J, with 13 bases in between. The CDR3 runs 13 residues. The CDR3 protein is CASVTGLTYEQYF. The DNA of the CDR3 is TGTGCCAGCGTGACGGGATTGACCTACGAGCAGTACTTC.

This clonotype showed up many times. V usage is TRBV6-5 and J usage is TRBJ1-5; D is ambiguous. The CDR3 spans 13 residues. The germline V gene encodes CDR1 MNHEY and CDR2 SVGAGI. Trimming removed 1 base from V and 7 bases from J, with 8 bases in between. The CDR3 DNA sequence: TGTGCCAGCAGTTACTTCCGGGAACAGCCCCAGCATTTT. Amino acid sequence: CASSYFREQPQHF.

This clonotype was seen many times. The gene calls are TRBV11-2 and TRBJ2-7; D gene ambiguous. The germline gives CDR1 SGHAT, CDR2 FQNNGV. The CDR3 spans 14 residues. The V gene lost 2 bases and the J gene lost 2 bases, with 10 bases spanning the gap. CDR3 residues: CASSLSPLAYEQYF. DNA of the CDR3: TGTGCCAGCAGCTTATCCCCCCTGGCCTACGAGCAGTACTTC.

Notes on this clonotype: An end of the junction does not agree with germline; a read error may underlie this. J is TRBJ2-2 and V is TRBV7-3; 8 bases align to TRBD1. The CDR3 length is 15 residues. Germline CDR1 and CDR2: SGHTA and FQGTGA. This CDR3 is CAGSPDRANTGELFF. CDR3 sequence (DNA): TGTGCCGGCAGCCCGGACAGGGCGAACACCGGGGAGCTGTTTTTT.

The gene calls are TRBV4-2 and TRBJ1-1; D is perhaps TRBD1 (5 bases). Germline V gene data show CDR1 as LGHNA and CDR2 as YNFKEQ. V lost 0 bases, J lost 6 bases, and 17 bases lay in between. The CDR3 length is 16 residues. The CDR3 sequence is CASSQDTGQGGSEAFF. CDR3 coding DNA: TGTGCCAGCAGCCAAGACACCGGACAAGGCGGGTCTGAAGCTTTCTTT.

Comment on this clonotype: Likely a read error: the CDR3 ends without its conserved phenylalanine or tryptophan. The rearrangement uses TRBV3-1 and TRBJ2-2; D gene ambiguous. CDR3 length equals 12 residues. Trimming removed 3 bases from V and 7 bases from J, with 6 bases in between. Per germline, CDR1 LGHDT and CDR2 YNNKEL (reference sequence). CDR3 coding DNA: TGTGCCAGCAGCCAGATCCACGGGGAGCTGTTTTCT. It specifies CASSQIHGELFS.

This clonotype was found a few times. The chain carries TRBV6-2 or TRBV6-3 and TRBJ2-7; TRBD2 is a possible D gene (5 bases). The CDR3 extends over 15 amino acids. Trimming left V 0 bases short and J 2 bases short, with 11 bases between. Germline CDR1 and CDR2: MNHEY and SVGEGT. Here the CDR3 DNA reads TGTGCCAGCAGTTACTCGTGGAGGTGGGCCTACGAGCAGTACTTC. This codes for CASSYSWRWAYEQYF.

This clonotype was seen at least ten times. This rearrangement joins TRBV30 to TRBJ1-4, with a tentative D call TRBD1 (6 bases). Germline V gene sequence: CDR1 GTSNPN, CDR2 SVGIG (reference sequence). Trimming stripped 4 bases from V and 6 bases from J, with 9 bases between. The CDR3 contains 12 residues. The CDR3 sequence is CAWNREDEKLFF. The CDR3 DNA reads TGTGCCTGGAACAGGGAGGATGAAAAACTGTTTTTT. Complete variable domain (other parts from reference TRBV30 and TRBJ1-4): SQTIHQWPATLVQPVGSPLSLECTVEGTSNPNLYWYRQAAGRGLQLLFYSVGIGQISSEVPQNLSASRPQDRQFILSSKKLLLSDSGFYLCAWNREDEKLFFGSGTQLSVL.

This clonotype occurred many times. CDR3 nucleotides: TGTGCCAGCAGCTCTACAGGGGGAGCCTACGAGCAGTACTTC. Translation: CASSSTGGAYEQYF. The chain carries TRBV7-9 and TRBJ2-7; TRBD1 aligns across 8 bases. J gave up 2 bases and V 4 bases, and 4 bases lay outside the gene matches. The CDR3 spans 14 residues. CDR1 and CDR2 (germline): SEHNR, FQNEAQ (reference sequence).

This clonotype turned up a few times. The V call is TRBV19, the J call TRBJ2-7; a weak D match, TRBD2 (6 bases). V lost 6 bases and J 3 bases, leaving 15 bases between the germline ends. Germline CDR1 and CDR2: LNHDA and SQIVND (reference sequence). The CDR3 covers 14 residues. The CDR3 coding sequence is TGTGCCAGTAGCCGATCGGGGGACTTCTACGAGCAGTACTTC. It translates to CASSRSGDFYEQYF.

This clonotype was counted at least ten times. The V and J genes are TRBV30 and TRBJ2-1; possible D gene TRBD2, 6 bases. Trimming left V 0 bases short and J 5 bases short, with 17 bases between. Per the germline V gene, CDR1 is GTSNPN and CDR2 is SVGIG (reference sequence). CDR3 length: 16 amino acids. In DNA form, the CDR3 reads TGTGCCTGGAGTGTAAGGGGTAGCGGAGGCCACAATGAGCAGTTCTTC. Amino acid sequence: CAWSVRGSGGHNEQFF. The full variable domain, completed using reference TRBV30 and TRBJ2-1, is SQTIHQWPATLVQPVGSPLSLECTVEGTSNPNLYWYRQAAGRGLQLLFYSVGIGQISSEVPQNLSASRPQDRQFILSSKKLLLSDSGFYLCAWSVRGSGGHNEQFFGPGTRLTVL.

CDR3 nucleotides: TGCAGTGCTCTCCAGGGGTTTGTCTATGGCTACACCTTC. This translates into CSALQGFVYGYTF. This chain links TRBV20-1 with TRBJ1-2; D perhaps matches TRBD1 (6 bases). The CDR3 length is 13 residues. The germline V gene encodes CDR1 DFQATT and CDR2 SNEGSKA (reference sequence). V was cut by 5 bases and J by 4 bases, with 14 bases left in between.

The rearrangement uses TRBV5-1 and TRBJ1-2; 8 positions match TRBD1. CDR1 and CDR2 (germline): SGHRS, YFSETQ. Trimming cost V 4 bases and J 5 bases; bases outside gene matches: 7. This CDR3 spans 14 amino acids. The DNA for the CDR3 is TGCGCCAGCAGCCCAGGGACAGGACAGTATGGCTACACCTTC. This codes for CASSPGTGQYGYTF.

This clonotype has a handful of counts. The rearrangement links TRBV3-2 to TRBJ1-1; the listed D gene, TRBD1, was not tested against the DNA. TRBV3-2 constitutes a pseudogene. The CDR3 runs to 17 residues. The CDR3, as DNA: TGTGCCAGCAGCCAACTCCCCCGGGACAGGGAAATCACTGAAGCTTTCTTT. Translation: CASSQLPRDREITEAFF.

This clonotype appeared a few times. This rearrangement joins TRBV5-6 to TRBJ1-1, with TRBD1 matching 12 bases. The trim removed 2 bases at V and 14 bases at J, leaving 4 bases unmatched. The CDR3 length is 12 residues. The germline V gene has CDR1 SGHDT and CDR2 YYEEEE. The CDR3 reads CASSFGTGGAFF. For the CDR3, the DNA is TGTGCCAGCAGCTTCGGGACAGGGGGCGCCTTCTTT.

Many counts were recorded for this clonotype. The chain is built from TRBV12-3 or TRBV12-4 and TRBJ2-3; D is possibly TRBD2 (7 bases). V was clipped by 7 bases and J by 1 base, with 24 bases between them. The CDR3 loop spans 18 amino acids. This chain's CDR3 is CASTSTGGVSGGTDTQYF. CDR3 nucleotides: TGTGCCAGCACTTCCACGGGGGGCGTCTCCGGTGGCACAGATACGCAGTATTTT.

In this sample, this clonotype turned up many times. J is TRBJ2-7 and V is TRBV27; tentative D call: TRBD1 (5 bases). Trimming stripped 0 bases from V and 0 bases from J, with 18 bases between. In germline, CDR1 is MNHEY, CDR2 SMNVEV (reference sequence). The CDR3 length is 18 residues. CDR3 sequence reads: CASSLSLGDSLSSYEQYF. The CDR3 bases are TGTGCCAGCAGTTTATCCCTTGGCGACAGCCTTAGCTCCTACGAGCAGTACTTC.

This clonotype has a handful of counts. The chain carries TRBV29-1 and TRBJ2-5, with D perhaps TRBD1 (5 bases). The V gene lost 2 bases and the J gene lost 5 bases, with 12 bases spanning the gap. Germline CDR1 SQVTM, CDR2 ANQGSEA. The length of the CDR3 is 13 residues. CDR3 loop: CSVERPGRETQYF. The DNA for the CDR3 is TGCAGCGTTGAACGGCCAGGGCGCGAGACCCAGTACTTC.

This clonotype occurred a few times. Here the CDR3 reads CASSFSAGGWQTQYF. The CDR3 DNA reads as TGTGCCAGCAGTTTTTCGGCGGGAGGGTGGCAGACCCAGTACTTC. The chain uses TRBV12-3 or TRBV12-4 and TRBJ2-5, with 9 bases that match TRBD2. CDR3 length equals 15 residues. J lost 6 bases, V lost 3 bases, and 8 bases had no gene match.

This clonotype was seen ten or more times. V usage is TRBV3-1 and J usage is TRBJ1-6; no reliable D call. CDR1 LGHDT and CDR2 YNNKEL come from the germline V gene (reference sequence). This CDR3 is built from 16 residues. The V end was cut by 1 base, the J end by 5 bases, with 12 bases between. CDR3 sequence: CASSQGHGLNNSPLHF. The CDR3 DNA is TGTGCCAGCAGCCAAGGGCATGGCCTGAATAATTCACCCCTCCACTTT.

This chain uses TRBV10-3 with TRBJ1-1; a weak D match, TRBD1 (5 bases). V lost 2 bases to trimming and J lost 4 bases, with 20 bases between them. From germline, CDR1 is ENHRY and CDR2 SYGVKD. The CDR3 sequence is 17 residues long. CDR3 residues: CAISEDGYGGTGTEAFF. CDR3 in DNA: TGTGCCATCAGTGAGGATGGTTATGGGGGGACCGGCACTGAAGCTTTCTTT.

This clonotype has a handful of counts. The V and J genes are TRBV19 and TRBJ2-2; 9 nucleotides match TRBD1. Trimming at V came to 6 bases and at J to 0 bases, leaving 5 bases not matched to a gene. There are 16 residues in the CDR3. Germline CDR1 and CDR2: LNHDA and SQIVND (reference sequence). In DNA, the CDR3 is TGTGCCAGTAGCTCACAGGGGGCGGCGAACACCGGGGAGCTGTTTTTT. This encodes CASSSQGAANTGELFF.

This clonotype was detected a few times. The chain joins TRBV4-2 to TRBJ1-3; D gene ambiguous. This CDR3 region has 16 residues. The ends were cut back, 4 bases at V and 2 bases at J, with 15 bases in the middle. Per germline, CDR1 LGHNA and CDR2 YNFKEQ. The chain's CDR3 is CASSPTGSQAGNTIYF. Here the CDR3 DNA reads TGTGCCAGCAGCCCGACGGGATCCCAAGCTGGAAACACCATATATTTT.

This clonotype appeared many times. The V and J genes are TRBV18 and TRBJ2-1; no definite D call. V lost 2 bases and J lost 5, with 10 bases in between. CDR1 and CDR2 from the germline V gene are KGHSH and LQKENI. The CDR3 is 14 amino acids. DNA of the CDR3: TGTGCCAGCTCACCATCGCTACTCGACAATGAGCAGTTCTTC. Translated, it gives CASSPSLLDNEQFF.

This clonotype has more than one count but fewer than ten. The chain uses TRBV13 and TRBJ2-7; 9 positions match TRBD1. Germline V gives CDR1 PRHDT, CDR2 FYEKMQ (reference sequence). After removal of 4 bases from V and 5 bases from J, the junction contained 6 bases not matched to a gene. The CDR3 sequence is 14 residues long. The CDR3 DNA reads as TGTGCCAGCAGCTCCGGGACAGGGAACCACGAGCAGTACTTC. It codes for CASSSGTGNHEQYF.

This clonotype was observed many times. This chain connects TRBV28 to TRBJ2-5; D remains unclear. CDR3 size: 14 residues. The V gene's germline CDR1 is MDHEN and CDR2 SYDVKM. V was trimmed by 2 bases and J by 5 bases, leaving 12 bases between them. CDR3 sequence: CASSLTRRTETQYF. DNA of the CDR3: TGTGCCAGCAGTTTAACCAGGCGAACGGAGACCCAGTACTTC.